This T cell receptor beta chain was recorded in a study of cytomegalovirus exposure and HLA in healthy donors. Assay used: immunoSEQ multiplex PCR; TCRdb lists only in-frame clones, some missing. The data show about 180,000 clones, around 85% seen once. In regard to this clone: The antigen remains undetermined.

This CDR3 has 13 amino acids. The germline CDR1 and CDR2 sequences are MDHEN and SYDVKM. V shed 7 bases and J shed 9 bases, with 16 bases lying between them. Study-wide findings and caveats: The TCR clusters that emerged in the first cohort tended, a later analysis found, to co-occur in the 95 to 150 validation repertoires.

Sequenced: PBMCs. The rearrangement uses TRBV28 and TRBJ2-4; the D gene is possibly TRBD2 (7 bases). The receptor comes from a man between 18 and 29 years old in good health and CMV-seropositive. CDR3 DNA sequence: TGTGCCAGCACCCGAGGGGGGGCGGGCATTCAGTACTTC. Protein product: CASTRGGAGIQYF.